This T cell receptor beta chain stems from a study of Ad26.COV2.S vaccination and SARS-CoV-2 variants. Treatment here: some 20 received Ad26.COV2.S at low or high dose, single or two shots; a few received placebo; per-sample allocation not given. It was on day 63 after the first vaccine or placebo injection that samples were taken. Germline-derived CDR1 and CDR2 are MNHEY and SVGAGI. V lost 0 bases and J lost 4, with 13 bases in between. The CDR3 runs to 16 residues. Generated by immunoSEQ multiplex PCR, the TCRdb table keeps only in-frame clones and is missing some. The table shows some 390,000 clones, with less than 90% occurring only once.

This chain uses TRBV6-5 with TRBJ1-3; D remains unclear. The specimen comprised peripheral blood, sampled in a trial of Ad26.COV2.S vaccine versus placebo. This TCR derives from a person between 18 and 65 years old who received the Ad26.COV2.S COVID-19 vaccine or a placebo. The CDR3 region is CASSYSGPQRGNTIYF. CDR3 bases: TGTGCCAGCAGTTACTCCGGGCCCCAGAGGGGAAACACCATATATTTT.